The clone carrying this T cell receptor (beta chain) has at least ten counts. Its cognate antigen is unknown. The PCR contained 60 Vbeta and 13 Jbeta primers. Some clones are missing from TCRdb's copy, which holds only in-frame ones; the method was immunoSEQ multiplex PCR. The sample carries about 140,000 clones, around 80% recorded once. The data were taken from a study of cytomegalovirus exposure and HLA in healthy donors. Study-wide results and limits: Based on reports, TCR beta sequences accurately predicted HLA-A and HLA-B alleles for most subjects. Follow-up analysis later connected one missense variant in DCLRE1C with trimming of TCR beta V- and J-genes.

This CDR3 has 13 residues. Germline V gene lookup returns CDR1 SEHNR and CDR2 FQNEAQ (reference sequence). Trimming cost V 0 bases and J 3 bases, with 3 bases left between them. The V call is TRBV7-9, the J call TRBJ1-3, with no clear D. The sequenced material came from PBMCs. The receptor was isolated from a man between 40 and 49 years old in good health and CMV-seropositive. CDR3 region: CASSLAVGNTIYF. DNA for the CDR3: TGTGCCAGCAGCTTAGCCGTTGGAAACACCATATATTTT.